The rows below give T cell receptor beta chains drawn from one sample of a study of beta chain features in type 1 diabetes. TCRdb's copy holds only in-frame clones and misses some; the assay was immunoSEQ multiplex PCR. The repertoire includes around 150,000 clones, 6.5% to 8.5% of them detected once, and 1.1% to 1.5% sits in the top ten. The sequencing input was central memory CD4+ T cells from blood. All receptors come from a woman younger than 45 in good health. The CDR3 runs from the conserved cysteine through the conserved F or W. The D gene is left open where the match is weak.

CDR3aa | d_gene | v_gene | len
CASSAGLQANTGELFF | TRBD2 | TRBV18 | 16
CASNSQQDGYEQYF | . | TRBV19 | 14
CASSLLGDTLNYEQYF | . | TRBV5-1 | 16
CASSGGLGNNEQFF | . | TRBV27 | 14
CASSYGQGARLAKNIQYF | TRBD1 | TRBV5-1 | 18
CASSPYLRQETQYF | . | TRBV6-5 | 14
CASSTQIRTDGGQTQYF | . | TRBV7-2 | 17
CASSYNSGRAVNEQFF | TRBD2 | TRBV5-1 | 16
CATSRLTGDTDTQYF | . | TRBV15 | 15
CASSTTSGNYEQYF | TRBD2 | TRBV7-8 | 14
CAWGGQGSGNQPQHF | TRBD1 | TRBV30 | 15
CASSDTGRRDQPQHF | . | TRBV6-5 | 15
CASTPGTSGRVRTDTQYF | TRBD2 | TRBV5-1 | 18
CASSLGTGRGQFF | TRBD1 | TRBV7-9 | 13
CASSVSGRENTGELFF | . | TRBV9 | 16
CAISVRSSGALEQYF | TRBD2 | TRBV6-1 | 15
CASSQGPTSGRTDTQYF | TRBD2 | TRBV4-2 | 17
CASSLGGARGNEQFF | . | TRBV28 | 15
CASSLVGQGGQPQHF | TRBD1 | TRBV28 | 15
CASSQEITGLNTEAFF | . | TRBV4-2 | 16
CASSGLGTGTEAFF | . | TRBV27 | 14
CASSVGGNTDTQYF | . | TRBV9 | 14
CASSQGIINEQFF | . | TRBV6-6 | 13
CASSLTQGKGYGYTF | . | TRBV7-9 | 15
CASSSSTSGPLDTQYF | TRBD2 | TRBV28 | 16
CASSLGVRGGYTF | . | TRBV7-2 | 13
CASRPTSGSYEQYF | TRBD2 | TRBV6-6 | 14
CASSQTGSTNEQYF | TRBD1 | TRBV7-3 | 14
CASSEVYRANEQFF | . | TRBV2 | 14
CASSQGGRHGYTF | . | TRBV25-1 | 13
CAISERAGGNNEQFF | TRBD2 | TRBV10-3 | 15
CASKGDGGPQHF | . | TRBV19 | 12
CAWSVTRNGYTF | . | TRBV30 | 12
CASSLGRGREKLFF | . | TRBV28 | 14
CASSPASGNTGELFF | TRBD2 | TRBV5-1 | 15
CATSTSGSKTQYF | TRBD2 | TRBV15 | 13
CASSFGVGRTYNEQFF | TRBD2 | TRBV11-3 | 16
CASSQDPSLGTGELFF | . | TRBV5-4 | 16
CASSPRTGASNYGYTF | TRBD1 | TRBV7-8 | 16
CASSLRSSRETQYF | . | TRBV7-2 | 14
CASSFTGTGNGYTF | TRBD1 | TRBV5-1 | 14
CASSLEGLAGETQYF | TRBD2 | TRBV11-3 | 15
CASSIQSGNTGELFF | . | TRBV7-2 | 15
CASSFGQGDTGELFF | TRBD1 | TRBV7-2 | 15
CASSPLPGVVLLAKNIQYF | . | TRBV28 | 19
CASSRDWGEKLFF | . | TRBV7-9 | 13
CASKSDGGTQYF | . | TRBV6-6 | 12